This record concerns one T cell receptor (beta chain) sequence. The CDR3 runs to 11 residues. J lost 13 bases, V lost 3 bases, and 4 bases had no gene match. The germline V gene has CDR1 SGHVS and CDR2 FNYEAQ. The data belong to a study of blood T cell repertoires in COVID-19. TCRdb keeps only in-frame clones here, not all; method: immunoSEQ multiplex PCR. Of 150,000 to 200,000 clones in the sample, 80% to 90% are singletons; the top ten hold about 8.2%. The TCR sequence derives from a man aged 55-75 years with acute or convalescent COVID-19. The sequencing input was peripheral blood. The chain joins TRBV7-6 to TRBJ1-2; 8 bases match TRBD1. The CDR3: CASSLDRAPTF. CDR3 bases: TGTGCCAGCAGCTTGGACAGGGCGCCCACCTTC.